This TCR beta chain emerged from a study of blood T cell repertoires in COVID-19. Study information: Samples of COVID-19 (acute and convalescent) were obtained from the United States, Italy and Spain.

TCRdb's table, derived via immunoSEQ multiplex PCR, lists solely in-frame clones and lacks some. The table shows under 60,000 clones, with approximately 80% occurring only once. This clone was detected only a few times. Germline CDR1 reads MNHEY; CDR2 reads SVGAGI. This CDR3 has 15 amino acids. Trimming at V came to 7 bases and at J to 9 bases, leaving 8 bases not matched to a gene. The genes are TRBV6-5 and TRBJ2-1; 14 bases are shared with TRBD2. The TCR comes from a man aged 35-49 years with acute or convalescent COVID-19. The sequenced material came from peripheral blood. The CDR3 spells CASIGLAGGHGEQFF. DNA for the CDR3: TGTGCCAGCATCGGACTAGCGGGGGGTCATGGTGAGCAGTTCTTC.